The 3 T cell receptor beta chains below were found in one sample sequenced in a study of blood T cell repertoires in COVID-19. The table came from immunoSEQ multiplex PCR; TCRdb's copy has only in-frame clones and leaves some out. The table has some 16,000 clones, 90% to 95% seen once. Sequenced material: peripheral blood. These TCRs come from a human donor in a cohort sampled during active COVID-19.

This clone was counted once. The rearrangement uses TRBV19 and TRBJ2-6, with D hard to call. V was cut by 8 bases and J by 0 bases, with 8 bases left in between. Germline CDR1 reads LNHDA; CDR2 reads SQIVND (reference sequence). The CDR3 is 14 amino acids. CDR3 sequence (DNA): TGTGCCAGTGAGAGGAGCTCTGGGGCCAACGTCCTGACTTTC. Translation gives CASERSSGANVLTF.

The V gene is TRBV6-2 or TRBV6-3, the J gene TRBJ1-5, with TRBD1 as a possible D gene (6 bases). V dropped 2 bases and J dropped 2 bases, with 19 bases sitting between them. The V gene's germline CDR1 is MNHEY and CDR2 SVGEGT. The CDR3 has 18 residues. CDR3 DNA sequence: TGTGCCAGCAGTTACGCCGGAGGGGGGGCGCGGGGCAATCAGCCCCAGCATTTT. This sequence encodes CASSYAGGGARGNQPQHF.

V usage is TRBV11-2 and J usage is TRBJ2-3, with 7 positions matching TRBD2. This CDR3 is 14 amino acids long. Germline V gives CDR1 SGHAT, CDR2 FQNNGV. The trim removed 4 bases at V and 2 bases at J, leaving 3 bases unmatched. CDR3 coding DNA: TGTGCCAGCAGCTGGGGAGGGCCCACAGATACGCAGTATTTT. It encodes CASSWGGPTDTQYF.